These 17 T cell receptor beta chains share one sample of origin, sequenced in a study of blood T cell repertoires in COVID-19 (dated by TCRdb to the early 2020s). The receptor library was made with the immunoSEQ multiplex PCR assay. The immuneACCESS repertoire file appears here via TCRdb, limited to in-frame rearrangements. These files lack a portion of the clones; in checked studies, under half of the deficit traces to unresolved V genes, and the cause of the others is not known. The sample table records about 200,000 clones; roughly 90% of these occur just once. The ten top clones hold approximately 6.7% of the sample. Sequenced sample: peripheral blood. These receptors were collected from a middle-aged man with acute or convalescent COVID-19.

V gene TRBV10-3 combines with J gene TRBJ2-2; D call uncertain. The germline V and J ends were trimmed by 10 bases and 3 bases, with 12 bases remaining between them. The CDR3 runs to 13 residues. Germline values: CDR1 ENHRY, CDR2 SYGVKD. In DNA form, the CDR3 reads TGTGCCAACTCAGCCCGGGACACCGGGGAGCTGTTTTTT. This codes for CANSARDTGELFF.

The genes are TRBV6-1 and TRBJ1-4; 10 nucleotides line up with TRBD1. This CDR3 has 15 amino acids. Germline CDR1 MNHNS, CDR2 SASEGT. Losses at the gene ends were 3 bases for V and 7 bases for J; bases not matched to a gene: 5. Here the CDR3 reads CASSEWDRGSEKLFF. For the CDR3, the DNA is TGTGCCAGCAGTGAGTGGGACAGGGGTAGTGAAAAACTGTTTTTT.

CDR3 loop: CASSQEAGLYEQYF. The CDR3 nucleotides are TGTGCCAGCAGCCAAGAAGCAGGACTCTACGAGCAGTACTTC. The V call is TRBV4-2, the J call TRBJ2-7, with TRBD2 as a possible D gene (5 bases). The germline CDR1 and CDR2 sequences are LGHNA and YNFKEQ. The length of the CDR3 is 14 residues. Trimming shortened V by 0 bases and J by 3 bases, and 9 bases separated the two germline ends.

This sequence joins TRBV18 and TRBJ2-2; D not resolved. The CDR3 consists of 16 residues. Germline V lookup: CDR1 KGHSH, CDR2 LQKENI. V dropped 1 base and J dropped 0 bases, with 9 bases sitting between them. CDR3 loop: CASSPLTSANTGELFF. The CDR3 coding sequence is TGTGCCAGCTCACCACTCACCAGCGCGAACACCGGGGAGCTGTTTTTT.

V usage is TRBV28 and J usage is TRBJ2-7, with TRBD1 matching over 7 bases. The germline CDR1 and CDR2 sequences are MDHEN and SYDVKM. This CDR3 contains 14 residues. V gave up 3 bases and J gave up 3 bases; unmatched junction bases: 5. The CDR3 nucleotides read TGTGCCAGCAGTTTCGGGACAGCAAACTACGAGCAGTACTTC. It encodes CASSFGTANYEQYF.

The CDR3 DNA is TGTGCCAGTAGTATAGCGACTGACAGCTATGGCTACACCTTC. Encoded protein: CASSIATDSYGYTF. The chain is built from TRBV19 and TRBJ1-2, with TRBD1 as a possible D gene (5 bases). V was cut by 1 base and J by 4 bases, with 10 bases left in between. CDR3 length: 14 residues. Germline V gene sequence: CDR1 LNHDA, CDR2 SQIVND (reference sequence). Combining the CDR3 with reference TRBV19 and TRBJ1-2 gives the whole variable domain DGGITQSPKYLFRKEGQNVTLSCEQNLNHDAMYWYRQDPGQGLRLIYYSQIVNDFQKGDIAEGYSVSREKKESFPLTVTSAQKNPTAFYLCASSIATDSYGYTFGSGTRLTVV.

The genes are TRBV4-1 and TRBJ1-6, with D possibly matching TRBD1 (5 bases). The CDR3 runs to 15 residues. V was clipped by 1 base and J by 4 bases, with 8 bases between them. Per the germline V gene, CDR1 is MGHRA and CDR2 is YSYEKL. As DNA, the CDR3 is TGCGCCAGCAGCCAAGTGGACACTTATAATTCACCCCTCCACTTT. It yields the protein CASSQVDTYNSPLHF.

This clone is a singleton in its sample. The genes are TRBV6-5 and TRBJ1-2; 7 bases match TRBD1. The CDR3 extends over 13 amino acids. Germline V gene data show CDR1 as MNHEY and CDR2 as SVGAGI. The ends lost 4 bases at V and 6 bases at J; junction bases unmatched: 5. This CDR3 is CASSSTGADGYTF. CDR3 in DNA: TGTGCCAGCAGTTCAACAGGGGCAGATGGCTACACCTTC.

This chain connects TRBV7-6 to TRBJ2-5; a weak D match, TRBD2 (7 bases). V was pared by 1 base and J by 4 bases, with 16 bases between. This CDR3 is 16 amino acids long. Germline values: CDR1 SGHVS, CDR2 FNYEAQ. CDR3 region: CASSLGAGGQGETQYF. In DNA, the CDR3 is TGTGCCAGCAGCTTAGGAGCCGGGGGGCAGGGAGAGACCCAGTACTTC.

The genes are TRBV15 and TRBJ2-2; no clear D. Looked up from germline, CDR1 is LNHNV and CDR2 is YYDKDF (reference sequence). This CDR3 has 15 residues. Trimming pared 0 bases from V and 6 bases from J, leaving 11 bases between. The CDR3 sequence: CATSRDLASAGELFF. The CDR3 bases are TGTGCCACCAGCAGAGATCTGGCAAGCGCCGGGGAGCTGTTTTTT.

The J gene is TRBJ1-6, the V gene TRBV30; the match to TRBD1 covers 8 bases. V was clipped by 4 bases and J by 9 bases; unmatched bases: 8. Germline CDR1 and CDR2: GTSNPN and SVGIG (reference sequence). The CDR3 extends over 14 amino acids. In DNA, the CDR3 is TGTGCCTGGACCCCGACAGGGGCGGGTTCACCCCTCCACTTT. Encoded protein: CAWTPTGAGSPLHF. Filled out from reference TRBV30 and TRBJ1-6, the complete variable domain reads SQTIHQWPATLVQPVGSPLSLECTVEGTSNPNLYWYRQAAGRGLQLLFYSVGIGQISSEVPQNLSASRPQDRQFILSSKKLLLSDSGFYLCAWTPTGAGSPLHFGNGTRLTVT.

This rearrangement joins TRBV5-1 to TRBJ2-2, with TRBD1 matching over 10 bases. The V gene's germline CDR1 is SGHRS and CDR2 YFSETQ. CDR3 length: 15 residues. The trim removed 4 bases at V and 7 bases at J, leaving 7 bases unmatched. CDR3 coding DNA: TGCGCCAGCAGCCGGGACAGGGGAAAAATCGGGGAGCTGTTTTTT. Translated, it gives CASSRDRGKIGELFF.

V and J are TRBV7-9 and TRBJ2-7, with D possibly being TRBD1 (5 bases). CDR1 and CDR2 (germline): SEHNR, FQNEAQ (reference sequence). The CDR3 runs 16 residues. The V gene lost 1 base and the J gene lost 6 bases, with 19 bases spanning the gap. CDR3 protein: CASSLVVFGRAGEQYF. The CDR3 nucleotides read TGTGCCAGCAGCTTAGTAGTATTCGGCAGGGCCGGCGAGCAGTACTTC.

V gene TRBV19 combines with J gene TRBJ2-7; perhaps TRBD2 as D (5 bases). Trimming removed 5 bases at V and 6 bases at J, with 11 bases between. This CDR3 spans 12 amino acids. Germline V gives CDR1 LNHDA, CDR2 SQIVND (reference sequence). The CDR3 DNA reads TGTGCCAGTAGTCCCGGGGTGGGCGAGCAGTACTTC. Translated: CASSPGVGEQYF.

Here the CDR3 DNA reads TGTGCCAGCAGCCCGCGATCGAGAACAGGGAGCTCCTATAATTCACCCCTCCACTTT. This codes for CASSPRSRTGSSYNSPLHF. The chain combines TRBV5-6 with TRBJ1-6; D is perhaps TRBD1 (6 bases). This CDR3 spans 19 amino acids. Trimming stripped 4 bases from V and 0 bases from J, with 20 bases between. Germline CDR1 SGHDT, CDR2 YYEEEE.

The V and J genes are TRBV5-4 and TRBJ1-4, with D tentatively TRBD1 (6 bases). The CDR3 has 14 residues. V lost 4 bases, J lost 6 bases, and 13 bases lay in between. The germline V gene has CDR1 SGHNT and CDR2 YYREEE (reference sequence). CDR3 loop: CASSPQGHDEKLFF. The CDR3 DNA reads as TGTGCCAGCAGCCCCCAGGGGCACGATGAAAAACTGTTTTTT.

This clone has just one count. J is TRBJ2-1 and V is TRBV7-3, with 10 bases fitting TRBD2. Germline assignment: CDR1 SGHTA and CDR2 FQGTGA. V was clipped by 3 bases and J by 0 bases; unmatched bases: 5. The CDR3 covers 17 residues. The CDR3 nucleotides are TGTGCCAGCAGCTTCTCCCTAGCGGGGGCCTCCTACAATGAGCAGTTCTTC. It yields the protein CASSFSLAGASYNEQFF.